Described below is a single T cell receptor (beta chain) sequence and its context. Germline CDR1 and CDR2: MDHEN and SYDVKM. The CDR3 covers 15 residues. These data are taken from a study of OX40 agonist ivuxolimab in advanced cancers. Measured with immunoSEQ multiplex PCR; TCRdb has only the in-frame clones, and not every one. The sample has about 74,000 clones; almost 85% are singletons. The sequence was collected from an adult with an advanced solid tumor such as melanoma, head and neck, liver or kidney cancer. This sample comprised CD4+ or CD8+ T cells sorted from blood, obtained in a trial of the OX40 agonist ivuxolimab. The genes are TRBV28 and TRBJ2-5, with 9 bases identical to TRBD1. Near its end, the DNA agrees better with TRBJ2-7, so the J call may be wrong. CDR3 sequence: CASSKFGDRVYEQYF. For the CDR3, the DNA is TGTGCCAGCAGCAAATTTGGGGACAGGGTATACGAGCAGTACTTC.